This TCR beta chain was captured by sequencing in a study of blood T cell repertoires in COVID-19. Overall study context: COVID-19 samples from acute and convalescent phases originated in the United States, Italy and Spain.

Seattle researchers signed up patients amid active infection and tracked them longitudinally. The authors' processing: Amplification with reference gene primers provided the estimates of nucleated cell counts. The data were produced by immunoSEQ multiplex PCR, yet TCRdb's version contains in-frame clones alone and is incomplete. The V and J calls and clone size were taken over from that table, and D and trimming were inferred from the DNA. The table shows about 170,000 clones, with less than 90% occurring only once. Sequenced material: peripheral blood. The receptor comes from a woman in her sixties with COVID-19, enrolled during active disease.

CDR3 nucleotide sequence: TGCAGCGTTGATACCGACAGAAACTATGGCTACACCTTC. Its translation: CSVDTDRNYGYTF. V and J are TRBV29-1 and TRBJ1-2; possibly TRBD1 for D (5 bases). Trimming took off 3 bases at V and 2 bases at J, with 10 bases between the two ends. This CDR3 region has 13 residues. Germline lookup yields CDR1 SQVTM and CDR2 ANQGSEA.